The entry below describes one T cell receptor beta chain. Antigen unknown. Within the sample, other DNA sequences also encode this same CDR3. The V and J ends lost 2 bases and 0 bases respectively, with 8 bases between them. CDR1 and CDR2 (germline): SGDLS, YYNGEE. This CDR3 is 14 amino acids long. PCR used 60 Vbeta primers and 13 Jbeta primers. Method: immunoSEQ multiplex PCR; TCRdb's copy keeps in-frame clones and lacks some. The sample holds 150,000 to 200,000 clones, approximately 86% seen once. The record originates from a study of cytomegalovirus exposure and HLA in healthy donors. Whole-study findings and limits: Later analysis found that TCR beta chains associated with HLA were more clonally expanded than other, equally common chains. A later analysis associated 15,000 or so TCR beta sequences with HLA alleles at a 0.05 false discovery rate. Cytomegalovirus-associated status was assigned to fewer than 200 TCR beta chains.

V and J are TRBV9 and TRBJ1-1; D unresolved. This TCR was sampled from a woman under 30 in good health and CMV-seronegative. The sample taken for sequencing was PBMCs. The CDR3 DNA sequence: TGTGCCAGCAGCGTGGGCAGCCTGAACACTGAAGCTTTCTTT. As protein: CASSVGSLNTEAFF.